This is a list of T cell receptor beta chains from one sample in a study of cytomegalovirus exposure and HLA in healthy donors. The protocol was immunoSEQ multiplex PCR, while the TCRdb copy is restricted to in-frame clones and leaves out a portion. The sample table sets out roughly 120,000 clones. Sequencing was carried out using PBMCs. These receptors originate from a man aged 35 to 55 in good health and CMV-seropositive. CDR3s include the opening cysteine and the closing phenylalanine or tryptophan. Each record gives: V gene, D gene, J gene, CDR3 DNA, CDR3 protein. D genes are given only for firm matches.

v_gene: TRBV25-1
d_gene: TRBD1
j_gene: TRBJ1-1
CDR3nt: TGTGCCAGCAGCCGGGACAGGGGAACTGAAGCTTTCTTT
CDR3aa: CASSRDRGTEAFF

v_gene: TRBV4-1
d_gene: .
j_gene: TRBJ1-1
CDR3nt: TGCGCCACCTTAGGGCGGGGAGGTACTGAAGCTTTCTTT
CDR3aa: CATLGRGGTEAFF

v_gene: TRBV19
d_gene: TRBD1
j_gene: TRBJ2-7
CDR3nt: TGTGCCACCAAGACAGGGCCCCAAGACTACGAGCAGTACTTC
CDR3aa: CATKTGPQDYEQYF

v_gene: TRBV7-3
d_gene: .
j_gene: TRBJ2-3
CDR3nt: TGTGCCAGCAGCTTAGATGGCCCAGATACGCAGTATTTT
CDR3aa: CASSLDGPDTQYF

v_gene: TRBV7-3
d_gene: .
j_gene: TRBJ2-6
CDR3nt: TGTGCCAGCAGCTTTAGCGCTGGGGCCAACGTCCTGACTTTC
CDR3aa: CASSFSAGANVLTF

v_gene: TRBV27
d_gene: .
j_gene: TRBJ1-5
CDR3nt: TGTGCCAGCAGTTCATTTTCGGCCCTAGGGCGGGGGATTGGTTTTCAGCCCCAGCATTTT
CDR3aa: CASSSFSALGRGIGFQPQHF

v_gene: TRBV6-5
d_gene: TRBD2
j_gene: TRBJ2-2
CDR3nt: TGTGCCAGCAGGGGACTAGCGAGCCTTGGCGGGGAGCTGTTTTTT
CDR3aa: CASRGLASLGGELFF

v_gene: TRBV29-1
d_gene: .
j_gene: TRBJ2-2
CDR3nt: TGCAGCGTTGAAGATCTTCGGCTCAGGGGCTCTGGGGAGCTGTTTTTT
CDR3aa: CSVEDLRLRGSGELFF

v_gene: TRBV6-5
d_gene: TRBD1
j_gene: TRBJ1-2
CDR3nt: TGTGCCAGCAGTCCCGTGGGACAGGGAAATGGCTACACCTTC
CDR3aa: CASSPVGQGNGYTF

v_gene: TRBV28
d_gene: .
j_gene: TRBJ2-2
CDR3nt: TGTGCCAGCAGTTTAACGGGACTGAACACCGGGGAGCTGTTTTTT
CDR3aa: CASSLTGLNTGELFF

v_gene: TRBV6-4
d_gene: .
j_gene: TRBJ1-5
CDR3nt: TGTGCCAGCAGTGACTCGAGTGGGCTCTATAGCAATCAGCCCCAGCATTTT
CDR3aa: CASSDSSGLYSNQPQHF

v_gene: TRBV27
d_gene: .
j_gene: TRBJ2-7
CDR3nt: TGTGCCAGCAGTTTGTCCACAGGGCAATGGGACTACGAGCAGTACTTC
CDR3aa: CASSLSTGQWDYEQYF

v_gene: TRBV5-1
d_gene: TRBD2
j_gene: TRBJ2-5
CDR3nt: TGCGCCAGCAGCTTGGGTGGGACTAGAGAAGAGACCCAGTACTTC
CDR3aa: CASSLGGTREETQYF

v_gene: TRBV2
d_gene: TRBD1
j_gene: TRBJ1-1
CDR3nt: TGTGCCAGCAGTGAAGGAGGGGGCTTCACTGAAGCTTTCTTT
CDR3aa: CASSEGGGFTEAFF

v_gene: TRBV6-1
d_gene: TRBD1
j_gene: TRBJ1-2
CDR3nt: TGTGCCAGCATGGGCGGGACAGTAAGCGGCTACACCTTC
CDR3aa: CASMGGTVSGYTF

v_gene: TRBV27
d_gene: .
j_gene: TRBJ2-7
CDR3nt: TGTGCCAGCAGTTTTCAGGAATCCTACGAGCAGTACTTC
CDR3aa: CASSFQESYEQYF

v_gene: TRBV29-1
d_gene: .
j_gene: TRBJ2-1
CDR3nt: TGCAGCGTTGAAACGGACCCAGGGAATGAGCAGTTCTTC
CDR3aa: CSVETDPGNEQFF

v_gene: TRBV4-3
d_gene: TRBD2
j_gene: TRBJ2-7
CDR3nt: TGCGCCAGCAGCCAAGCGGTAGCGGGAGGGCCCAGCGAGCAGTACTTC
CDR3aa: CASSQAVAGGPSEQYF

v_gene: TRBV10-3
d_gene: .
j_gene: TRBJ2-7
CDR3nt: TGTGCCATCAGTGGGTTTGGGCCTGAGCAGTACTTC
CDR3aa: CAISGFGPEQYF

v_gene: TRBV30
d_gene: .
j_gene: TRBJ2-6
CDR3nt: TGTGCCTGGAGACTAAGGAGGGCCGGGGCCAACGTCCTGACTTTC
CDR3aa: CAWRLRRAGANVLTF

v_gene: TRBV15
d_gene: .
j_gene: TRBJ2-5
CDR3nt: TGTGCCACCAGCAGAGGGGGTGTCAGGGCCTTCCAAGAGACCCAGTACTTC
CDR3aa: CATSRGGVRAFQETQYF

v_gene: TRBV6-6
d_gene: TRBD1
j_gene: TRBJ1-1
CDR3nt: TGTGCCAGCAGTTACTCGACAGGGATCACTGAAGCTTTCTTT
CDR3aa: CASSYSTGITEAFF

v_gene: TRBV28
d_gene: TRBD2
j_gene: TRBJ2-3
CDR3nt: TGTGCCAGCAGTCCGGGACTAGCGGGACCAGATACGCAGTATTTT
CDR3aa: CASSPGLAGPDTQYF

v_gene: TRBV6-5
d_gene: .
j_gene: TRBJ1-4
CDR3nt: TGTGCCAGCAGTTACTCGTTCAGGATTAATGAAAAACTGTTTTTT
CDR3aa: CASSYSFRINEKLFF

v_gene: TRBV29-1
d_gene: TRBD1
j_gene: TRBJ1-1
CDR3nt: TGCAGCGTCGGGACCAGACAGGGCACTGAAGCTTTCTTT
CDR3aa: CSVGTRQGTEAFF

v_gene: TRBV5-1
d_gene: TRBD1
j_gene: TRBJ1-4
CDR3nt: TGCGCCAGCAGCAGTACAGGGGATGAAAAACTGTTTTTT
CDR3aa: CASSSTGDEKLFF

v_gene: TRBV5-1
d_gene: TRBD1
j_gene: TRBJ2-7
CDR3nt: TGCGCCAGCAGCTTGGAGGGACAGGGAGTTCGGCCGCAGTACTTC
CDR3aa: CASSLEGQGVRPQYF

v_gene: TRBV7-7
d_gene: .
j_gene: TRBJ1-3
CDR3nt: TGTGCTAGCAGCCCGGGGGGCCACACCATATATTTT
CDR3aa: CASSPGGHTIYF

v_gene: TRBV7-2
d_gene: .
j_gene: TRBJ2-3
CDR3nt: TGTGCCAGCAGCTTATCGACCCGGGACTTCACAGATACGCAGTATTTT
CDR3aa: CASSLSTRDFTDTQYF

v_gene: TRBV7-2
d_gene: TRBD2
j_gene: TRBJ2-7
CDR3nt: TGTGCCAGCAGCCCTTTCGAAGCGGGAGTCTACGAGCAGTACTTC
CDR3aa: CASSPFEAGVYEQYF

v_gene: TRBV4-1
d_gene: .
j_gene: TRBJ2-1
CDR3nt: TGCGCCAGCAGAGGGGCCAATGAGCAGTTCTTC
CDR3aa: CASRGANEQFF

v_gene: TRBV7-9
d_gene: TRBD2
j_gene: TRBJ2-1
CDR3nt: TGTGCCAGCAGCTCCTCCCTAGCGGGAGGCTACAATGAGCAGTTCTTC
CDR3aa: CASSSSLAGGYNEQFF

v_gene: TRBV10-3
d_gene: .
j_gene: TRBJ1-3
CDR3nt: TGTGCCTCGACAGCTACTGGAAACACCATATATTTT
CDR3aa: CASTATGNTIYF

v_gene: TRBV15
d_gene: .
j_gene: TRBJ1-1
CDR3nt: TGTGCCACCAGCAGAGTCAGGGCGAACACTGAAGCTTTCTTT
CDR3aa: CATSRVRANTEAFF

v_gene: TRBV7-9
d_gene: TRBD2
j_gene: TRBJ2-7
CDR3nt: TGTGCCAGCAGCTCGGGACTAGCGGGAGGTCGCGCCTACGAGCAGTACTTC
CDR3aa: CASSSGLAGGRAYEQYF

v_gene: TRBV4-3
d_gene: .
j_gene: TRBJ1-1
CDR3nt: TGCGCCAGCAGCCAAGAGGGGAAGAGGACAGATGAAGCTTTCTTT
CDR3aa: CASSQEGKRTDEAFF

v_gene: TRBV9
d_gene: TRBD2
j_gene: TRBJ2-1
CDR3nt: TGTGCCAGCAGCACCCGGACTAGCGGGAGCAGTGAGCAGTTCTTC
CDR3aa: CASSTRTSGSSEQFF

v_gene: TRBV30
d_gene: .
j_gene: TRBJ2-7
CDR3nt: TGTGCCTGGAACTCCTACAGTAACTACGAGCAGTACTTC
CDR3aa: CAWNSYSNYEQYF

v_gene: TRBV7-9
d_gene: .
j_gene: TRBJ2-1
CDR3nt: TGTGCCAGCAGCTCAACCCGGGAGAAGGTCTTC
CDR3aa: CASSSTREKVF

v_gene: TRBV5-1
d_gene: TRBD1
j_gene: TRBJ1-2
CDR3nt: TGCGCCAGCAGCCCGGGGACAGGGGGCTATGGCTACACCTTC
CDR3aa: CASSPGTGGYGYTF

v_gene: TRBV5-4
d_gene: TRBD2
j_gene: TRBJ2-3
CDR3nt: TGTGCCAGCACGCTGGACCCGACTAGCGGGAGAGGTGATACGCAGTATTTT
CDR3aa: CASTLDPTSGRGDTQYF

v_gene: TRBV30
d_gene: .
j_gene: TRBJ2-7
CDR3nt: TGTGCCTGGAAAAGAGTGTCCTACGAGCAGTACTTC
CDR3aa: CAWKRVSYEQYF

v_gene: TRBV28
d_gene: .
j_gene: TRBJ1-2
CDR3nt: TGTGCCAGCAGCTCCAGCCCCGGGACAGGCTACACCTTC
CDR3aa: CASSSSPGTGYTF

v_gene: TRBV6-1
d_gene: TRBD1
j_gene: TRBJ1-2
CDR3nt: TGTGCCAGCAGTCTGACAGGGAACTATGGCAACACCTTC
CDR3aa: CASSLTGNYGNTF

v_gene: TRBV11-2
d_gene: .
j_gene: TRBJ1-3
CDR3nt: TGTGCCAGCAGCCGACACGACAGCCCGTCCCCTGGAAACACCATATATTTT
CDR3aa: CASSRHDSPSPGNTIYF

v_gene: TRBV5-1
d_gene: .
j_gene: TRBJ2-1
CDR3nt: TGCGCCAGCAGCTTGGCCGGGAACCCCGGGCAAGGCTACAATGAGCAGTTCTTC
CDR3aa: CASSLAGNPGQGYNEQFF

v_gene: TRBV18
d_gene: TRBD1
j_gene: TRBJ1-1
CDR3nt: TGTGCCAGCTCACCAAAGGGACAGGCGAACACTGAAGCTTTCTTT
CDR3aa: CASSPKGQANTEAFF

v_gene: TRBV7-2
d_gene: .
j_gene: TRBJ2-7
CDR3nt: TGTGCCAGCAGCTTACAGGGGAAATTTGGGGAGCAGTACTTC
CDR3aa: CASSLQGKFGEQYF

v_gene: TRBV5-1
d_gene: TRBD1
j_gene: TRBJ2-3
CDR3nt: TGCGCCAGCAGCTCGATTCAGGGGGCCCCAGATACGCAGTATTTT
CDR3aa: CASSSIQGAPDTQYF

v_gene: TRBV13
d_gene: TRBD2
j_gene: TRBJ2-1
CDR3nt: TGTGCCAGCAGCGCAATTATCGCTAGCGGGAGAGACAATGAGCAGTTCTTC
CDR3aa: CASSAIIASGRDNEQFF

v_gene: TRBV11-2
d_gene: .
j_gene: TRBJ1-4
CDR3nt: TGTGCCAGCAGCTCCCTTAATGAAAAACTGTTTTTT
CDR3aa: CASSSLNEKLFF

v_gene: TRBV28
d_gene: TRBD1
j_gene: TRBJ1-3
CDR3nt: TGTGCCAGCAGTTTATCGGGACAGGGCCCGGGAAACACCATATATTTT
CDR3aa: CASSLSGQGPGNTIYF

v_gene: TRBV14
d_gene: .
j_gene: TRBJ2-1
CDR3nt: TGTGCCAGCAGCCAAGATTTGGGCCAAGTTTCCTACAATGAGCAGTTCTTC
CDR3aa: CASSQDLGQVSYNEQFF

v_gene: TRBV7-9
d_gene: TRBD1
j_gene: TRBJ2-3
CDR3nt: TGTGCCAGCAGCTTGACAGGGTCAGATACGCAGTATTTT
CDR3aa: CASSLTGSDTQYF

v_gene: TRBV18
d_gene: TRBD1
j_gene: TRBJ1-1
CDR3nt: TGTGCCAGCTCACCGGAGGGACAGGGATTTAGTTACACTGAAGCTTTCTTT
CDR3aa: CASSPEGQGFSYTEAFF

v_gene: TRBV6-1
d_gene: .
j_gene: TRBJ2-5
CDR3nt: TGTGCCAGCGCCAGGGTGATAGAGACCCAGTACTTC
CDR3aa: CASARVIETQYF